Presented here are 2 T cell receptor beta chains from one specimen sequenced in a study of T cell changes during pregnancy in multiple sclerosis. This table comes from immunoSEQ multiplex PCR, and its TCRdb copy is limited to in-frame clones, with some not included. The sample carries tens of thousands of clones, 94% recorded once. The sequences come from CD4+ T cells from peripheral blood mononuclear cells, collected in the second trimester of pregnancy. The origin of the receptors is a female donor with multiple sclerosis, enrolled in a pregnancy study.

This clone showed up just once. The CDR3 DNA is TGTGCCAGCTCACCACTGGGAGGGACCTACGAGCAGTACTTC. It yields the protein CASSPLGGTYEQYF. The chain links TRBV18 to TRBJ2-7, with TRBD2 identical over 7 bases. Per the germline V gene, CDR1 is KGHSH and CDR2 is LQKENI. The CDR3 sequence is 14 residues long. The V segment lost 1 base and the J segment 2 bases; nucleotides outside the gene matches: 2. The variable domain in full, with the rest retrieved from reference TRBV18 and TRBJ2-7, is NAGVMQNPRHLVRRRGQEARLRCSPMKGHSHVYWYRQLPEEGLKFMVYLQKENIIDESGMPKERFSAEFPKEGPSILRIQQVVRGDSAAYFCASSPLGGTYEQYFGPGTRLTVT.

The V call is TRBV5-1, the J call TRBJ1-2; weak D call: TRBD1 (6 bases). Germline V CDR1 and CDR2: SGHRS, YFSETQ. The CDR3 extends over 16 amino acids. V lost 5 bases and J 5 bases, leaving 22 bases between the germline ends. CDR3 residues: CASSLIDRFGGYGYTF. In DNA form, the CDR3 reads TGCGCCAGCAGTTTGATTGACAGGTTCGGAGGATATGGCTACACCTTC.